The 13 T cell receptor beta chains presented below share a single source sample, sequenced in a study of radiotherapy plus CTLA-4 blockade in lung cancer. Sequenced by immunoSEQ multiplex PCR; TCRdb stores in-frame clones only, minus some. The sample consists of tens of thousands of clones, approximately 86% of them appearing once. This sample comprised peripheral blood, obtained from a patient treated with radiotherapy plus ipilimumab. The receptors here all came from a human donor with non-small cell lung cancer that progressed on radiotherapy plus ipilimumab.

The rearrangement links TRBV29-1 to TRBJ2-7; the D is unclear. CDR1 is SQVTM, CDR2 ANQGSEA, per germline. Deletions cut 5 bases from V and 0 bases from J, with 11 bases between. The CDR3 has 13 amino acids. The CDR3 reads CSVKAATSYEQYF. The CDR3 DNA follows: TGCAGCGTTAAGGCCGCTACCTCCTACGAGCAGTACTTC.

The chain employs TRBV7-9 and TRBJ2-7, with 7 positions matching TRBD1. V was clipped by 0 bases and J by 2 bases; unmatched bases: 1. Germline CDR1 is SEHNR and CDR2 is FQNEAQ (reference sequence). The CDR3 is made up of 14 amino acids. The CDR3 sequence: CASSLAGTAYEQYF. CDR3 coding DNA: TGTGCCAGCAGCTTAGCGGGGACAGCCTACGAGCAGTACTTC.

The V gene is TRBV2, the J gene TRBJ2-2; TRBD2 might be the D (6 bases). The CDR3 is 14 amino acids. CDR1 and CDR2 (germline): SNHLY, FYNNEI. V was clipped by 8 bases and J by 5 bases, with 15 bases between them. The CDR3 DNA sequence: TGTGCCAGCGCTCTTAGCGGATCTACCGGGGAGCTGTTTTTT. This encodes CASALSGSTGELFF.

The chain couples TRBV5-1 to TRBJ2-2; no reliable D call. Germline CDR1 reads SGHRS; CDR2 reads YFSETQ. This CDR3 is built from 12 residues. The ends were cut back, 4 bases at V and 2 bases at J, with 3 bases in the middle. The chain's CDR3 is CASSPNTGELFF. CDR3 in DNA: TGCGCCAGCAGCCCAAACACCGGGGAGCTGTTTTTT.

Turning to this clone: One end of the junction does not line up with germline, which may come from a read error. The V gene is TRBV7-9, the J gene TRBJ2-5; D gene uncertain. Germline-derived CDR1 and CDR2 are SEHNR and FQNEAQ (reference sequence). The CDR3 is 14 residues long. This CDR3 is CAGSPGISRETQYF. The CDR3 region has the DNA TGTGCCGGCAGCCCAGGAATCAGCCGAGAGACCCAGTACTTC.

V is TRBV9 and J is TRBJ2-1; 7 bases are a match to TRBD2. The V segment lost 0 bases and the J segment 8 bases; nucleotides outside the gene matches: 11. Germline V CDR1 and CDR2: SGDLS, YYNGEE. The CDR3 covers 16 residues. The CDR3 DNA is TGTGCCAGCAGCGTAGCGGGCGGGGAGGGGCTCCATGAGCAGTTCTTC. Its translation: CASSVAGGEGLHEQFF.

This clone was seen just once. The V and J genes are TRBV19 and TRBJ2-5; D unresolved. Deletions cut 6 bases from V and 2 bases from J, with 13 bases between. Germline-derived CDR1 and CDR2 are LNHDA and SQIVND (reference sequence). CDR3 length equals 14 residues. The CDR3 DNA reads TGTGCCAGTAGGAATAGACCCAGTCAAGAGACCCAGTACTTC. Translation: CASRNRPSQETQYF.

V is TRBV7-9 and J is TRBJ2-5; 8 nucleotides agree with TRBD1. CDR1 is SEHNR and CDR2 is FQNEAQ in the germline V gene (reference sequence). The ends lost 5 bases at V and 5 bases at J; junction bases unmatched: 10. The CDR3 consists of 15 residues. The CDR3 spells CASSPGQGVGETQYF. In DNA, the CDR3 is TGTGCCAGCAGCCCAGGACAGGGTGTTGGGGAGACCCAGTACTTC.

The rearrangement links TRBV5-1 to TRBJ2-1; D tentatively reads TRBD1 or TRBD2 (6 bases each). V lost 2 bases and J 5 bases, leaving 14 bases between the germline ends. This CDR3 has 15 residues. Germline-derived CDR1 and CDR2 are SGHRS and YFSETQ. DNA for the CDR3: TGCGCCAGCAGCTTAGGGGGGACCACAAACAATGAGCAGTTCTTC. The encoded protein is CASSLGGTTNNEQFF.

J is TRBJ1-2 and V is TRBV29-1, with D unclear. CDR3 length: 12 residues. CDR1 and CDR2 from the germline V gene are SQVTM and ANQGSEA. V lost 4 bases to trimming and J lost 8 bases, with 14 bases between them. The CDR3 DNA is TGCAGCGTTGGCACGGGTGTAGGAGGCTACACCTTC. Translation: CSVGTGVGGYTF.

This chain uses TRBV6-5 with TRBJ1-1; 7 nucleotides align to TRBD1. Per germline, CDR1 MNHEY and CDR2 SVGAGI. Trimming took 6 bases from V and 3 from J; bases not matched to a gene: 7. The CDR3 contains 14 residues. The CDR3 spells CASSPGGWDTEAFF. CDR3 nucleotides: TGTGCCAGCAGCCCAGGGGGTTGGGACACTGAAGCTTTCTTT.

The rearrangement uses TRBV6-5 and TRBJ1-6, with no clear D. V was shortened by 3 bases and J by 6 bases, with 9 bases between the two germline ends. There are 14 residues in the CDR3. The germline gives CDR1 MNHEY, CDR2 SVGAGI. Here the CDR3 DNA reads TGTGCCAGCAGTTATGAGGGTCGTAATTCACCCCTCCACTTT. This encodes CASSYEGRNSPLHF.

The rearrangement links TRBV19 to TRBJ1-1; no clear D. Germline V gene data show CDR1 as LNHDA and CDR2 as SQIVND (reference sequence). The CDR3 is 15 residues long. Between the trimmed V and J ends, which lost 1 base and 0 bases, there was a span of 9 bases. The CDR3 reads CASSIGRSLNTEAFF. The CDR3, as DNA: TGTGCCAGTAGTATAGGTAGGTCCCTGAACACTGAAGCTTTCTTT.